The 30 T cell receptor beta chains in this list originate from one sample, sequenced in a study of PD-L1 blockade in urothelial cancer. Indicated time point: pretreatment peripheral blood. Clones were sequenced by immunoSEQ multiplex PCR, and TCRdb holds only the in-frame ones, with some missing. The sample carries about 50,000 clones, 60% to 85% recorded once. The sequences come from PBMCs, collected around atezolizumab (anti-PD-L1) treatment. The receptors derive from a man between 65 and 85 years old with urothelial cancer.

This chain links TRBV11-2 with TRBJ1-1, with D possibly TRBD1 on 5 matching bases. Trimming left V 0 bases short and J 7 bases short, with 9 bases between. Germline V gene data show CDR1 as SGHAT and CDR2 as FQNNGV. The CDR3 has 13 amino acids. CDR3 protein: CASSLERGGEAFF. The CDR3 nucleotides read TGTGCCAGCAGCTTAGAGAGGGGAGGTGAAGCTTTCTTT.

This chain joins TRBV29-1 and TRBJ2-3; 7 nucleotides agree with TRBD2. The J segment lost 2 bases and the V segment lost 4 bases, leaving 6 bases of the junction unmatched. CDR3 length equals 14 residues. CDR1 and CDR2 from the germline V gene are SQVTM and ANQGSEA. CDR3 nucleotides: TGCAGCGTTGTCATAGCGGGTTACACAGATACGCAGTATTTT. This sequence encodes CSVVIAGYTDTQYF.

This chain joins TRBV10-2 and TRBJ1-1, with 8 bases identical to TRBD1. The V segment lost 6 bases and the J segment 1 base; nucleotides outside the gene matches: 4. Germline-derived CDR1 and CDR2 are WSHSY and SAAADI. The CDR3 sequence is 14 residues long. For the CDR3, the DNA is TGCGCCAGCAGAAAGACAGGGGCGAACACTGAAGCTTTCTTT. Protein: CASRKTGANTEAFF.

J is TRBJ2-7 and V is TRBV18; 12 nucleotides match TRBD2. Germline V lookup: CDR1 KGHSH, CDR2 LQKENI. This CDR3 has 17 amino acids. The V and J ends lost 0 bases and 2 bases, in that order; junction bases with no gene match: 5. CDR3: CASSPPVPSGRAYEQYF. As DNA, the CDR3 is TGTGCCAGCTCACCACCGGTTCCTAGCGGGAGGGCCTACGAGCAGTACTTC.

The gene calls are TRBV5-1 and TRBJ1-4; TRBD1 matches 7 bases. In germline, CDR1 is SGHRS, CDR2 YFSETQ. Unmatched junction bases numbered 5, after V lost 4 bases and J lost 8 bases. This CDR3 is built from 13 residues. The CDR3 nucleotides are TGCGCCAGCAGCCTGTGGACAGGAGAAAAACTGTTTTTT. Translation gives CASSLWTGEKLFF.

The V call is TRBV29-1, the J call TRBJ1-5; D might be TRBD1 (5 bases). The germline V and J ends were trimmed by 5 bases and 4 bases, with 15 bases remaining between them. Germline V gives CDR1 SQVTM, CDR2 ANQGSEA. This CDR3 has 14 residues. The CDR3 region has the DNA TGCAGCGTTATCCCAAGCGGGGCAAATCAGCCCCAGCATTTT. Encoded protein: CSVIPSGANQPQHF. Based on the CDR3 plus reference TRBV29-1 and TRBJ1-5, the full variable domain is SAVISQKPSRDICQRGTSLTIQCQVDSQVTMMFWYRQQPGQSLTLIATANQGSEATYESGFVIDKFPISRPNLTFSTLTVSNMSPEDSSIYLCSVIPSGANQPQHFGDGTRLSIL.

V usage is TRBV29-1 and J usage is TRBJ1-1; D is ambiguous. The CDR3 has 13 amino acids. Germline lookup yields CDR1 SQVTM and CDR2 ANQGSEA. The V end lost 7 bases, the J end lost 3 bases, and 15 bases lay between the germline ends. The DNA for the CDR3 is TGCAGCGCCCCCGGTCCCCAGGACACTGAAGCTTTCTTT. Encoded protein: CSAPGPQDTEAFF.

The rearrangement links TRBV27 to TRBJ1-1, with 8 bases lining up with TRBD1. V dropped 3 bases and J dropped 3; count of bases not matched to a gene: 9. CDR3 length: 16 residues. Looked up from germline, CDR1 is MNHEY and CDR2 is SMNVEV (reference sequence). In DNA, the CDR3 is TGTGCCAGCAGTTTCCAGCAGGGGGCGGGATACACTGAAGCTTTCTTT. Its protein is CASSFQQGAGYTEAFF.

This clone was detected a few times. V is TRBV6-1 and J is TRBJ2-7; 8 positions match TRBD1. Per the germline V gene, CDR1 is MNHNS and CDR2 is SASEGT. Trimming took 2 bases from V and 6 from J; bases not matched to a gene: 12. The CDR3 spans 16 residues. Written as DNA, the CDR3 is TGTGCCAGCAGTGAACGGGCGGGACAGGTTCGAGGCGAGCAGTACTTC. This codes for CASSERAGQVRGEQYF.

The chain is built from TRBV30 and TRBJ2-7, with 10 bases lining up with TRBD1. The CDR3 consists of 14 residues. Germline CDR1 reads GTSNPN; CDR2 reads SVGIG (reference sequence). After removal of 6 bases from V and 5 bases from J, the junction contained 10 bases not matched to a gene. The CDR3 is CACHSGQGSNEQYF. DNA of the CDR3: TGTGCCTGCCACTCGGGACAGGGGTCCAACGAGCAGTACTTC.

V and J are TRBV11-2 and TRBJ1-1; D gene uncertain. Trimming left V 5 bases short and J 7 bases short, with 8 bases between. Germline-derived CDR1 and CDR2 are SGHAT and FQNNGV. The CDR3 has 11 residues. The DNA of the CDR3 is TGTGCCAGCAGCCCACGGGATGAAGCTTTCTTT. It encodes CASSPRDEAFF.

The CDR3 loop is CASSSTGTGYEQYF. The CDR3 DNA is TGTGCCAGCAGCAGTACCGGGACAGGGTACGAGCAGTACTTC. The rearrangement joins TRBV7-9 to TRBJ2-7, with 9 bases aligning to TRBD1. From germline, CDR1 is SEHNR and CDR2 FQNEAQ (reference sequence). J lost 4 bases, V lost 5 bases, and 6 bases had no gene match. This CDR3 contains 14 residues.

The table lists this clone with a few counts. The gene calls are TRBV5-4 and TRBJ2-2; D is undetermined. This CDR3 is built from 14 residues. Germline V lookup: CDR1 SGHNT, CDR2 YYREEE (reference sequence). V was pared by 0 bases and J by 5 bases, with 8 bases between. The CDR3 DNA reads TGTGCCAGCAGCTTGGGTAGTTGGACCGGGGAGCTGTTTTTT. It codes for CASSLGSWTGELFF.

V is TRBV28 and J is TRBJ1-5; 9 nucleotides align to TRBD1. Unmatched junction bases numbered 6, after V lost 6 bases and J lost 3 bases. Germline CDR1 reads MDHEN; CDR2 reads SYDVKM. CDR3 length: 15 amino acids. DNA for the CDR3: TGTGCCAGCAGGGGACAGGGATGGAACAATCAGCCCCAGCATTTT. It specifies CASRGQGWNNQPQHF. Complete variable domain (other parts from reference TRBV28 and TRBJ1-5): DVKVTQSSRYLVKRTGEKVFLECVQDMDHENMFWYRQDPGLGLRLIYFSYDVKMKEKGDIPEGYSVSREKKERFSLILESASTNQTSMYLCASRGQGWNNQPQHFGDGTRLSIL.

This clone was recorded once. V usage is TRBV7-2 and J usage is TRBJ2-7; D perhaps matches TRBD2 (6 bases). The CDR3 loop spans 14 amino acids. The germline gives CDR1 SGHTA, CDR2 FQGNSA. Trimming removed 7 bases at V and 3 bases at J, with 16 bases between. CDR3 nucleotides: TGTGCCAGCACTTATAGCGGAGGGGTCTACGAGCAGTACTTC. Protein: CASTYSGGVYEQYF.

The chain employs TRBV4-1 and TRBJ2-7; TRBD2 matches at 14 bases. CDR3 length equals 15 residues. Germline CDR1 reads MGHRA; CDR2 reads YSYEKL. Trimming removed 2 bases from V and 4 bases from J; junction bases left unmatched: 1. The CDR3 reads CASSQWTSGRYEQYF. The CDR3 nucleotides are TGCGCCAGCAGCCAATGGACTAGCGGGAGGTACGAGCAGTACTTC.

The chain combines TRBV11-3 with TRBJ1-1; the match to TRBD1 covers 9 bases. CDR1 is SGHNT, CDR2 YENEEA, per germline. CDR3 size: 14 residues. V lost 4 bases, J lost 4 bases, and 4 bases stayed unmatched. The CDR3 reads CASSSGQGSTEAFF. In nucleotides, the CDR3 is TGTGCCAGCAGCTCCGGACAGGGGAGCACTGAAGCTTTCTTT.

V gene TRBV4-2 combines with J gene TRBJ1-4; a possible D gene is TRBD1 (6 bases). The CDR3 is 16 amino acids. Trimming stripped 6 bases from V and 0 bases from J, with 14 bases between. In germline, CDR1 is LGHNA, CDR2 YNFKEQ. CDR3 bases: TGTGCCAGCAGTCCCCAGGGGAGGGCAACTAATGAAAAACTGTTTTTT. Translation: CASSPQGRATNEKLFF.

This chain connects TRBV5-4 to TRBJ2-3; D possibly corresponds to TRBD2 (6 bases). Per germline, CDR1 SGHNT and CDR2 YYREEE (reference sequence). The CDR3 sequence is 17 residues long. V lost 0 bases and J 1 base, leaving 15 bases between the germline ends. CDR3 DNA: TGTGCCAGCAGCTTGGGCGGGACCCTCGTGGGCACAGATACGCAGTATTTT. Residues: CASSLGGTLVGTDTQYF.

There are a few counts of this clone. The chain recombines TRBV5-4 with TRBJ2-2; 12 bases fit TRBD1. V dropped 4 bases and J dropped 7; count of bases not matched to a gene: 5. The CDR3 spans 15 residues. Germline CDR1 and CDR2: SGHNT and YYREEE (reference sequence). CDR3 protein: CASSPGQGASGELFF. The CDR3 nucleotides are TGTGCCAGCAGCCCGGGACAGGGGGCTAGCGGGGAGCTGTTTTTT.

This rearrangement joins TRBV28 to TRBJ1-2; the match to TRBD1 covers 7 bases. The germline V gene encodes CDR1 MDHEN and CDR2 SYDVKM. V shed 5 bases and J 2 bases; nucleotides not matched to a gene: 11. CDR3 length equals 16 residues. The CDR3 DNA reads as TGTGCCAGCAGTAAGGGGACAGAGGGGTTGAACTATGGCTACACCTTC. This sequence encodes CASSKGTEGLNYGYTF.

V is TRBV6-1 and J is TRBJ2-5, with D possibly being TRBD1 (5 bases). There are 13 residues in the CDR3. The V end was cut by 4 bases, the J end by 3 bases, with 9 bases between. Germline-derived CDR1 and CDR2 are MNHNS and SASEGT. The CDR3, as DNA: TGTGCCAGCAGTGCCGGCAGGGAAGAGACCCAGTACTTC. Residues: CASSAGREETQYF.

The chain carries TRBV5-1 and TRBJ2-1, with TRBD2 matching over 12 bases. The CDR3 totals 16 residues. The germline gives CDR1 SGHRS, CDR2 YFSETQ. J gave up 8 bases and V 1 base, and 7 bases lay outside the gene matches. CDR3 coding DNA: TGCGCCAGCAGCTTGAGCCTGACTAGCGGGAGTGATGAGCAGTTCTTC. Amino acids: CASSLSLTSGSDEQFF.

The chain links TRBV19 to TRBJ2-7, with 7 bases lining up with TRBD2. The trim removed 5 bases at V and 2 bases at J, leaving 9 bases unmatched. Germline CDR1 LNHDA, CDR2 SQIVND (reference sequence). The CDR3 is 15 residues long. This CDR3 is CASSPRGSVTYEQYF. The CDR3 coding sequence is TGTGCCAGTAGTCCCCGCGGGAGCGTAACCTACGAGCAGTACTTC.

J is TRBJ2-5 and V is TRBV7-9, with 9 bases matching TRBD1. CDR3 size: 15 residues. Germline-derived CDR1 and CDR2 are SEHNR and FQNEAQ (reference sequence). Trimming at V came to 5 bases and at J to 5 bases, leaving 9 bases not matched to a gene. The CDR3 bases are TGTGCCAGCAGCCCGACAGGGGGGGGTCGGGAGACCCAGTACTTC. Translated: CASSPTGGGRETQYF.

V is TRBV6-5 and J is TRBJ2-1, with 11 positions matching TRBD2. The CDR3 runs 15 residues. The V and J ends lost 4 bases and 7 bases, in that order; junction bases with no gene match: 6. Germline V gene sequence: CDR1 MNHEY, CDR2 SVGAGI. The CDR3: CASSSGLAGKNEQFF. The CDR3 nucleotides read TGTGCCAGCAGTTCTGGACTAGCGGGTAAAAATGAGCAGTTCTTC.

The chain recombines TRBV5-1 with TRBJ2-5; TRBD1 is a possible D gene (5 bases). The CDR3 loop spans 15 amino acids. Trimming removed 4 bases from V and 2 bases from J, with 15 bases in between. Germline V gives CDR1 SGHRS, CDR2 YFSETQ. CDR3 in amino acids: CASSTNQGVQETQYF. The DNA for the CDR3 is TGCGCCAGCAGCACCAACCAGGGTGTTCAAGAGACCCAGTACTTC. Based on the CDR3 plus reference TRBV5-1 and TRBJ2-5, the full variable domain is KAGVTQTPRYLIKTRGQQVTLSCSPISGHRSVSWYQQTPGQGLQFLFEYFSETQRNKGNFPGRFSGRQFSNSRSEMNVSTLELGDSALYLCASSTNQGVQETQYFGPGTRLLVL.

The gene calls are TRBV11-2 and TRBJ2-5; tentatively, D is TRBD2 (6 bases). CDR3 size: 14 residues. Germline V lookup: CDR1 SGHAT, CDR2 FQNNGV. V was shortened by 5 bases and J by 1 base, with 11 bases between the two germline ends. The CDR3 sequence: CASSPTSPQETQYF. The CDR3 region has the DNA TGTGCCAGCAGCCCGACTAGTCCCCAAGAGACCCAGTACTTC. Together with reference TRBV11-2 and TRBJ2-5, the CDR3 gives the full variable domain: EAGVAQSPRYKIIEKRQSVAFWCNPISGHATLYWYQQILGQGPKLLIQFQNNGVVDDSQLPKDRFSAERLKGVDSTLKIQPAKLEDSAVYLCASSPTSPQETQYFGPGTRLLVL.

The chain combines TRBV5-6 with TRBJ2-3; a possible D gene is TRBD1 (6 bases). The CDR3 runs to 15 residues. Germline CDR1 and CDR2: SGHDT and YYEEEE. Trimming pared 0 bases from V and 7 bases from J, leaving 15 bases between. CDR3 bases: TGTGCCAGCAGCTTGGGTCAGGGGATGGGCAATACGCAGTATTTT. Translation gives CASSLGQGMGNTQYF.

The chain links TRBV6-5 to TRBJ2-7; 9 bases align to TRBD1. V gave up 8 bases and J gave up 4 bases; unmatched junction bases: 9. Germline CDR1 is MNHEY and CDR2 is SVGAGI. This CDR3 region has 14 residues. The CDR3 nucleotides read TGTGCCAGCGCCCCTCCTGGGACAGGGTACGAGCAGTACTTC. It encodes CASAPPGTGYEQYF.